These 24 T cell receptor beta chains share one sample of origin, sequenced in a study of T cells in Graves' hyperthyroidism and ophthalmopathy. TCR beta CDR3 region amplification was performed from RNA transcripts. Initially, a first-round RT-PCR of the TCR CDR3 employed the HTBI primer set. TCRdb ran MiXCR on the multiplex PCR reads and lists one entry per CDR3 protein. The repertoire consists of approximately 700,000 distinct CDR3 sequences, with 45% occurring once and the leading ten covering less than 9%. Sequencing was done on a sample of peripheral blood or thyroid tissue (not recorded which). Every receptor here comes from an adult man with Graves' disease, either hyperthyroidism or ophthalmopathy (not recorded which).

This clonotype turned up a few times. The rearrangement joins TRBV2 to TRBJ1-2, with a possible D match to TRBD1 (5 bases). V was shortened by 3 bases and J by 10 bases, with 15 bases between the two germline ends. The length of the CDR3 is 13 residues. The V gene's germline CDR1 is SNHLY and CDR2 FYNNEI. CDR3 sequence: CASSDLGVDDYTF. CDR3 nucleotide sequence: TGTGCCAGCAGTGACTTGGGGGTCGATGACTACACCTTC.

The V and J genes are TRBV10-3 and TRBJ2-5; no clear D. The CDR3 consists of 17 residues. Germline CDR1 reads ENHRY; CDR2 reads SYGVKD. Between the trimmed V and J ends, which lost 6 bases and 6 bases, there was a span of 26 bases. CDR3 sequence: CAISDAPRLPTKQTQYF. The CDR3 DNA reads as TGTGCCATCAGCGACGCACCGAGGCTACCAACCAAGCAGACCCAGTACTTC.

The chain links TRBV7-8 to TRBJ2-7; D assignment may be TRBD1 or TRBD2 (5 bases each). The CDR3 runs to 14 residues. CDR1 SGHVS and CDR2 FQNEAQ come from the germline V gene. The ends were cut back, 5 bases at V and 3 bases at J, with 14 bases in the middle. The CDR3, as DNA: TGTGCCAGCAGCGGGACCGGGGCAATCTACGAGCAGTACTTC. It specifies CASSGTGAIYEQYF.

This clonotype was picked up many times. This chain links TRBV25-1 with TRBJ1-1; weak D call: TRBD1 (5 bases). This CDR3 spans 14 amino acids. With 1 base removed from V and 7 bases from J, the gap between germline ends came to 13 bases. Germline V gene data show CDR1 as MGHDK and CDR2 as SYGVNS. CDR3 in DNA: TGTGCCAGCAGTGAATTCTTGGGGCGGGGTGAAGCTTTCTTT. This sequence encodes CASSEFLGRGEAFF.

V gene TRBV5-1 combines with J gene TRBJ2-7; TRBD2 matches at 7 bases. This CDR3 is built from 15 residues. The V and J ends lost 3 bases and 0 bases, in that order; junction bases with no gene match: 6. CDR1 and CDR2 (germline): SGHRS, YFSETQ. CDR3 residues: CASSWGGGPSYEQYF. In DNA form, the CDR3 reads TGCGCCAGCAGCTGGGGGGGAGGGCCCTCCTACGAGCAGTACTTC.

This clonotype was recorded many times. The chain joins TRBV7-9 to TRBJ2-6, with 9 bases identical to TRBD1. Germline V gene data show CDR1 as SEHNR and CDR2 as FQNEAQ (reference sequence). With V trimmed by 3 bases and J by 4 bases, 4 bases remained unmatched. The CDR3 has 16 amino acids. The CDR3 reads CASSFGQGYGANVLTF. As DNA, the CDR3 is TGTGCCAGCAGCTTCGGACAGGGGTACGGGGCCAACGTCCTGACTTTC.

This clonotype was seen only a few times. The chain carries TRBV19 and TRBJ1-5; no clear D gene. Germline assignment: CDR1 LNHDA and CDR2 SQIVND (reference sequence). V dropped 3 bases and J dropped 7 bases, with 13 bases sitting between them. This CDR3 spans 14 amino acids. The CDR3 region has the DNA TGTGCCAGTAGTATGCTGGGTCAGGAACAGCCCCAGCATTTT. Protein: CASSMLGQEQPQHF. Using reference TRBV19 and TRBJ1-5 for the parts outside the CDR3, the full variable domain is DGGITQSPKYLFRKEGQNVTLSCEQNLNHDAMYWYRQDPGQGLRLIYYSQIVNDFQKGDIAEGYSVSREKKESFPLTVTSAQKNPTAFYLCASSMLGQEQPQHFGDGTRLSIL.

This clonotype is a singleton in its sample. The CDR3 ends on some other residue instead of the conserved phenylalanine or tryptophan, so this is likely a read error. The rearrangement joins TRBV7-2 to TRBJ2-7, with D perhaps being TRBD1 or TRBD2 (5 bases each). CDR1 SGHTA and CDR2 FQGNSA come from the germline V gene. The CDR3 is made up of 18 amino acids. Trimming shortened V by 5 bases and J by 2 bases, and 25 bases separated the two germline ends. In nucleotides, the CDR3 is TGTGCCAGCAGCCGCGTTAAGGGGCGGGCAGACCCAACCTACGAGCAGTACCTC. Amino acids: CASSRVKGRADPTYEQYL.

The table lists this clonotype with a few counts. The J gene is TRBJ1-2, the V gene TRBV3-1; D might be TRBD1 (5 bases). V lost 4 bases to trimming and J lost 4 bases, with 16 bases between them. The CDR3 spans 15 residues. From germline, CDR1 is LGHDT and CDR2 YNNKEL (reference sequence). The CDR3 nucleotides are TGTGCCAGCAGCCCACCGGGCTCCGGGGCCTATGGCTACACCTTC. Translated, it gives CASSPPGSGAYGYTF.

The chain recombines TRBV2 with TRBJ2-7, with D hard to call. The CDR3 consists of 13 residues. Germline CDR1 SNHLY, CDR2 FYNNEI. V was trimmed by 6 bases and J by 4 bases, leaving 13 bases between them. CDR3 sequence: CASSPVKGYEQYF. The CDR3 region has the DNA TGTGCCAGCAGCCCCGTAAAGGGTTACGAGCAGTACTTC.

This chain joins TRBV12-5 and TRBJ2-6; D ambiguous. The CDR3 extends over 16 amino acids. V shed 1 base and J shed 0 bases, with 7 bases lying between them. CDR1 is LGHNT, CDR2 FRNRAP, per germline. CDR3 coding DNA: TGTGCTAGTGGTTTGGGGCCAGCCTCTGGGGCCAACGTCCTGACTTTC. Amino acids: CASGLGPASGANVLTF.

The CDR3 nucleotides are TGTGCCAGCACCGACCGTGCCGGGGAGCTGTTTTTT. Translated, it gives CASTDRAGELFF. This rearrangement joins TRBV6-1 to TRBJ2-2; D remains ambiguous. This CDR3 has 12 amino acids. Germline V CDR1 and CDR2: MNHNS, SASEGT. V dropped 7 bases and J dropped 6 bases, with 9 bases sitting between them.

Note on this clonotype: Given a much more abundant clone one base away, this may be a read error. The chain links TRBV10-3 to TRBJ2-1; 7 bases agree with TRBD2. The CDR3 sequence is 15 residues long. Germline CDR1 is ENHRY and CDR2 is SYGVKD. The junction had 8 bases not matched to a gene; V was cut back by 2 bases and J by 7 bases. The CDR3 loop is CAISEGDGRTNEQFF. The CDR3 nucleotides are TGTGCCATCAGTGAGGGGGACGGGAGGACTAATGAGCAGTTCTTC.

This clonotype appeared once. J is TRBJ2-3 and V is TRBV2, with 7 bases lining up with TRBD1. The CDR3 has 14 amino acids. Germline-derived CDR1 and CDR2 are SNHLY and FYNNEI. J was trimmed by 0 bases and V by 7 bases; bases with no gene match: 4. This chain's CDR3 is CASTGTVSTDTQYF. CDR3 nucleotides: TGTGCCAGCACCGGGACAGTTAGCACAGATACGCAGTATTTT.

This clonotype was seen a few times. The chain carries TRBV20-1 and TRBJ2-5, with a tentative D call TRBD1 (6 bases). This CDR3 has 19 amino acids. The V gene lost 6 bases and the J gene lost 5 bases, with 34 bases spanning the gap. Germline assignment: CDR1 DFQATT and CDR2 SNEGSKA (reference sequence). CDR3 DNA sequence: TGCAGTGCCAAGGGCCCCGATCTCCGAGTGACAGGCCTGGGGGAGACCCAGTACTTC. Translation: CSAKGPDLRVTGLGETQYF.

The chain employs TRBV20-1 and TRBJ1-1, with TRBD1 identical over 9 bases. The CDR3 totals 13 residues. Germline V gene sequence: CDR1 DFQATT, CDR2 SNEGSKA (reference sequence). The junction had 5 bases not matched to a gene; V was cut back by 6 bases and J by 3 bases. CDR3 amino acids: CSARDRVYTEAFF. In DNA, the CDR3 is TGCAGTGCACGGGACAGGGTCTACACTGAAGCTTTCTTT.

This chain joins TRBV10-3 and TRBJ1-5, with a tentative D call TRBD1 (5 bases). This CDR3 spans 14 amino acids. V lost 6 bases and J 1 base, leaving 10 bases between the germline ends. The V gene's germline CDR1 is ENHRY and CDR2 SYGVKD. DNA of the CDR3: TGTGCCATCAGACCGGGGGAAAGCAATCAGCCCCAGCATTTT. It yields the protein CAIRPGESNQPQHF.

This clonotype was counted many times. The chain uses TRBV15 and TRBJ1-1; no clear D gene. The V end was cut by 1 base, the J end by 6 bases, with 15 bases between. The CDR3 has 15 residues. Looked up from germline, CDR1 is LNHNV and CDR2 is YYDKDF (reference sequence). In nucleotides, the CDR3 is TGTGCCACCAGCAGAGTGGTCAGGCCCTATCCTGAAGCTTTCTTT. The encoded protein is CATSRVVRPYPEAFF.

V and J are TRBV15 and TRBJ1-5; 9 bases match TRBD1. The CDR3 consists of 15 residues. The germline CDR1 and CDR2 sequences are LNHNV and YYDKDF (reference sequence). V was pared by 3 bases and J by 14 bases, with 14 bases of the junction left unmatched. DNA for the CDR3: TGTGCCACCAGCAGGGCGATGGGGACAGGGATCTCCGAGCATTTT. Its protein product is CATSRAMGTGISEHF.

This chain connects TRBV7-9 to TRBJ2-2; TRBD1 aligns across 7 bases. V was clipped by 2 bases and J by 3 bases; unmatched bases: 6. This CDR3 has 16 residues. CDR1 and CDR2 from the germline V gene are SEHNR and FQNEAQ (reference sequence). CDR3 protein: CASSLPTGVDTGELFF. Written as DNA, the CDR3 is TGTGCCAGCAGCTTACCAACAGGGGTCGACACCGGGGAGCTGTTTTTT. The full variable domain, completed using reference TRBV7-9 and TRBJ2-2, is DTGVSQNPRHKITKRGQNVTFRCDPISEHNRLYWYRQTLGQGPEFLTYFQNEAQLEKSRLLSDRFSAERPKGSFSTLEIQRTEQGDSAMYLCASSLPTGVDTGELFFGEGSRLTVL.

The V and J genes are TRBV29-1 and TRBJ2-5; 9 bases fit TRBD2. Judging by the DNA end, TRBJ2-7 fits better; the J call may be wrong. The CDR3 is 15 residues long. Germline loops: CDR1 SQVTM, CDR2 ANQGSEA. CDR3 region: CSVEERRGRDHEQYF. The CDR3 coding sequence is TGCAGCGTTGAAGAACGACGCGGGAGGGACCACGAGCAGTACTTC.

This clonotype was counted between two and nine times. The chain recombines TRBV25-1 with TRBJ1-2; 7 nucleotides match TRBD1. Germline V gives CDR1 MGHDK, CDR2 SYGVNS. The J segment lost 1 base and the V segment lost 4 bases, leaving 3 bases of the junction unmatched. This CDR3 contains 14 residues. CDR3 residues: CASSARQGNYGYTF. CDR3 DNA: TGTGCCAGCAGTGCTCGACAGGGTAACTATGGCTACACCTTC.

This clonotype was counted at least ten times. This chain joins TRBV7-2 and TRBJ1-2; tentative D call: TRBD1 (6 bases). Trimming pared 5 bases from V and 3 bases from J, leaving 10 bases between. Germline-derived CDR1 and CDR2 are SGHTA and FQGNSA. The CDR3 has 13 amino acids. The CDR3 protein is CASSPRQDYGYTF. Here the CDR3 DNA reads TGTGCCAGCAGCCCCAGACAGGACTATGGCTACACCTTC.

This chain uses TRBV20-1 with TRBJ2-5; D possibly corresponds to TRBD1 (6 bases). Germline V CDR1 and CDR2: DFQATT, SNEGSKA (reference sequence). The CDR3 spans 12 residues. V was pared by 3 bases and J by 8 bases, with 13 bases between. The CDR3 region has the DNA TGCAGTGCTAGGGGCGACAGGAGCACCCAGTACTTC. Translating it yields CSARGDRSTQYF.